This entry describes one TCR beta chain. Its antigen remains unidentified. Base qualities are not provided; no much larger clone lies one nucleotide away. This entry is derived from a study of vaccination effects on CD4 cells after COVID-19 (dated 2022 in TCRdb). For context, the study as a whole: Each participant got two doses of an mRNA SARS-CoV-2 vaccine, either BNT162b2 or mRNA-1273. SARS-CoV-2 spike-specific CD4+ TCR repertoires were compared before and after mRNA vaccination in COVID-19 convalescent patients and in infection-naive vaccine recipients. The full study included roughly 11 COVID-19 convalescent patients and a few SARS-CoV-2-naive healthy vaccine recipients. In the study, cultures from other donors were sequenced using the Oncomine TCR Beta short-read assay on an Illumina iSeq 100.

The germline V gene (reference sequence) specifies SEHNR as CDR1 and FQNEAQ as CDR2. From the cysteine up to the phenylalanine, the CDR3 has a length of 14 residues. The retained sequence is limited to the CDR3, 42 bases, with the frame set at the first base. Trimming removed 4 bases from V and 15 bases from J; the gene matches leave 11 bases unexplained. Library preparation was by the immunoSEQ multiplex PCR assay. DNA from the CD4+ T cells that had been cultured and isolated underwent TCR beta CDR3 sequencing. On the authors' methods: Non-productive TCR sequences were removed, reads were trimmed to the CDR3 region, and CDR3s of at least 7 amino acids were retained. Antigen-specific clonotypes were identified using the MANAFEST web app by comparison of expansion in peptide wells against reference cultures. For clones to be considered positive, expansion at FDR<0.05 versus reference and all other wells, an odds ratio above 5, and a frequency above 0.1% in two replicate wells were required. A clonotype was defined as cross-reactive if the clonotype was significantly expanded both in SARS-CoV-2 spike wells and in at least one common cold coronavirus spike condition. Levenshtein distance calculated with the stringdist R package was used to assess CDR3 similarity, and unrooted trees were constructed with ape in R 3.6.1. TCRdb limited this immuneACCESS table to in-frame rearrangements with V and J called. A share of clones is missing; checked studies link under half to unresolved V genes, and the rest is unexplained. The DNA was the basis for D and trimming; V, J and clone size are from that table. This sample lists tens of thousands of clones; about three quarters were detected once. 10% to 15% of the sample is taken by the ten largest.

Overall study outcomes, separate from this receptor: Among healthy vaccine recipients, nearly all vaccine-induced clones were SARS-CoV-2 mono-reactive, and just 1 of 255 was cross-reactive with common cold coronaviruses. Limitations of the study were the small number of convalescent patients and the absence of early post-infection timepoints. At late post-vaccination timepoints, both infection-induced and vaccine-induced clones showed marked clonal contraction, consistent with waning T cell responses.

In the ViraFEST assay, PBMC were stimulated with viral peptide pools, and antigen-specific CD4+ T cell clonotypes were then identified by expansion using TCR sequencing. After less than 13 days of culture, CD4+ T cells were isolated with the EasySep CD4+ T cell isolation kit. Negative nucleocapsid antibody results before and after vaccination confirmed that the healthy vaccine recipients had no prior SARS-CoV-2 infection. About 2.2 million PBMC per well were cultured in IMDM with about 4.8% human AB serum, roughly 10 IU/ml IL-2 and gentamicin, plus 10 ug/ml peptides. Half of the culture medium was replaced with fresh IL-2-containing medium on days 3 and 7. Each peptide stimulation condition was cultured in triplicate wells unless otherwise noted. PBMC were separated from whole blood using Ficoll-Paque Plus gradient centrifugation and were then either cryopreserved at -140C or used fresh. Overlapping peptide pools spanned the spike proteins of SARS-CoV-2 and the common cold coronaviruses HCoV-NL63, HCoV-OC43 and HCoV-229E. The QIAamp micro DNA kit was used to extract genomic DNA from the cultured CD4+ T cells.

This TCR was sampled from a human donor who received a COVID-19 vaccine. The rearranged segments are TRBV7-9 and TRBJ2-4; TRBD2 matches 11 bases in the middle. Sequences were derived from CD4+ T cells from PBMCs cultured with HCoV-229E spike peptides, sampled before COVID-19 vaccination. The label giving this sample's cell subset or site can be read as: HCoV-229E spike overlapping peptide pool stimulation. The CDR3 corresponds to CASSSETGTSGRYF. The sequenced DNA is TGTGCCAGCAGCTCGGAGACCGGGACTAGCGGCCGGTACTTC.